These T cell receptor beta chains were read from a single sample in a study of T cell changes during pregnancy in multiple sclerosis. Clones were read by immunoSEQ multiplex PCR, and TCRdb kept only the in-frame ones, dropping some. The profile shows some 60,000 clones, less than 95% of them singletons. The sample in question was peripheral blood, obtained in the third trimester of pregnancy. All receptors derive from a female donor in good health, enrolled as a control in a pregnancy study. The CDR3 runs from the conserved cysteine through the conserved F or W. D genes are given only for firm matches. Clone sizes are given selectively: once, few, many, or a class where the clone is expanded.

CASSEPPGGPTGELFF | TGTGCCAGCAGTGAACCTCCAGGGGGACCCACCGGGGAGCTGTTTTTT | TRBJ2-2 | TRBD1 | NA | TRBV6-1
CASSFPGGGAFF | TGTGCCAGCAGCTTTCCCGGAGGTGGAGCTTTCTTT | TRBJ1-1 | NA | NA | TRBV5-8
CASKSIGQLNTEAFF | TGTGCCAGTAAGAGTATAGGACAATTGAACACTGAAGCTTTCTTT | TRBJ1-1 | NA | NA | TRBV19
CATSRPTGGVSNQPQHF | TGTGCCACCAGCAGGCCCACAGGGGGTGTAAGCAATCAGCCCCAGCATTTT | TRBJ1-5 | TRBD1 | NA | TRBV15
CASSVAPLADTNTGELFF | TGTGCCAGCAGCGTAGCTCCACTAGCGGATACAAACACCGGGGAGCTGTTTTTT | TRBJ2-2 | TRBD2 | few | TRBV9
CASSLPQGNTEAFF | TGTGCCAGCAGCCTTCCCCAGGGGAACACTGAAGCTTTCTTT | TRBJ1-1 | NA | NA | TRBV7-2
CASSVGQTNTGELFF | TGTGCCAGCAGTGTGGGGCAGACGAACACCGGGGAGCTGTTTTTT | TRBJ2-2 | NA | NA | TRBV2
CASSARDRANEQYF | TGTGCCAGCAGCGCGCGGGACAGGGCTAACGAGCAGTACTTC | TRBJ2-7 | TRBD1 | NA | TRBV9
CASSLVRLEGGAFF | TGTGCCAGCAGCTTAGTAAGGCTTGAGGGAGGAGCTTTCTTT | TRBJ1-1 | NA | NA | TRBV11-2
CATRGLAGSYEQYF | TGTGCCACCCGGGGACTAGCGGGATCCTACGAGCAGTACTTC | TRBJ2-7 | TRBD2 | NA | TRBV27
CASRPQGSNSPLHF | TGTGCCAGCAGGCCCCAGGGGAGTAATTCACCCCTCCACTTT | TRBJ1-6 | NA | NA | TRBV27
CASSPIIAVSPLHF | TGTGCCAGCAGCCCGATAATAGCGGTTTCACCCCTCCACTTT | TRBJ1-6 | NA | NA | TRBV5-8
CAWKVASGGPGTQYF | TGTGCCTGGAAGGTAGCTAGCGGGGGCCCAGGTACGCAGTATTTT | TRBJ2-3 | TRBD2 | few | TRBV30
CAISRTGGADNEQFF | TGTGCCATCAGTCGTACAGGGGGCGCTGACAATGAGCAGTTCTTC | TRBJ2-1 | TRBD1 | once | TRBV10-3
CSVSRTGGNKDEKLFF | TGCAGCGTTTCCCGGACAGGGGGCAATAAGGATGAAAAACTGTTTTTT | TRBJ1-4 | TRBD1 | NA | TRBV29-1
CATSRVSPTAITGNTIYF | TGTGCCACCAGCAGAGTCTCCCCGACAGCGATTACTGGAAACACCATATATTTT | TRBJ1-3 | NA | NA | TRBV15
CASSYVGAGRTPEAFF | TGTGCCAGCAGTTACGTGGGGGCAGGCCGGACCCCTGAAGCTTTCTTT | TRBJ1-1 | NA | NA | TRBV6-5
CSAQRGPQETQYF | TGCAGCGCCCAAAGGGGTCCCCAAGAGACCCAGTACTTC | TRBJ2-5 | NA | NA | TRBV29-1
CASSRGLGGGMNTEAFF | TGTGCCAGCAGCCGAGGCTTAGGGGGCGGAATGAACACTGAAGCTTTCTTT | TRBJ1-1 | TRBD1 | once | TRBV4-2
CASRQQGQQYF | TGTGCCAGCAGACAACAGGGCCAGCAGTACTTC | TRBJ2-7 | NA | NA | TRBV7-9
CASSEGTAYEQYF | TGTGCCAGCAGTGAGGGCACAGCCTACGAGCAGTACTTC | TRBJ2-7 | NA | once | TRBV6-5
CAISEGQPNEQYF | TGTGCCATCAGTGAGGGACAGCCTAACGAGCAGTACTTC | TRBJ2-7 | NA | NA | TRBV10-3
CASSLRGRSNQPQHF | TGTGCCAGCAGCTTGAGAGGGAGGAGCAATCAGCCCCAGCATTTT | TRBJ1-5 | NA | NA | TRBV5-6
CASSFWGGNTEAFF | TGTGCCAGCAGCTTTTGGGGGGGGAACACTGAAGCTTTCTTT | TRBJ1-1 | NA | NA | TRBV5-4
CASSLEVSPTDTQYF | TGTGCCAGCAGCTTAGAGGTCAGTCCCACAGATACGCAGTATTTT | TRBJ2-3 | NA | NA | TRBV11-2
CATSRDTTNYGYTF | TGTGCCACCTCTCGGGACACAACTAACTATGGCTACACCTTC | TRBJ1-2 | NA | NA | TRBV2
CASSLPGTGGEKLFF | TGCGCCAGCAGCTTGCCCGGGACAGGGGGAGAAAAACTGTTTTTT | TRBJ1-4 | TRBD1 | once | TRBV5-1
CASSIGGARSGNTIYF | TGTGCCAGTAGTATCGGCGGCGCCCGCTCTGGAAACACCATATATTTT | TRBJ1-3 | NA | NA | TRBV19
CASSLSGGNEKLFF | TGTGCCAGCAGTTTATCGGGTGGGAATGAAAAACTGTTTTTT | TRBJ1-4 | NA | NA | TRBV28
CASSSTPNTEAFF | TGTGCCAGCAGCTCGACACCGAACACTGAAGCTTTCTTT | TRBJ1-1 | NA | NA | TRBV7-9
CASSLGDTTYEQYF | TGTGCCAGCAGCTTAGGGGACACTACCTACGAGCAGTACTTC | TRBJ2-7 | NA | NA | TRBV7-8
CASSEWLAGETQYF | TGTGCCAGCAGTGAATGGCTAGCGGGAGAGACCCAGTACTTC | TRBJ2-5 | TRBD2 | NA | TRBV2
CASRSTGTVYEQYF | TGTGCCAGCAGATCGACCGGGACAGTTTACGAGCAGTACTTC | TRBJ2-7 | TRBD1 | NA | TRBV6-1
CATGQGVLETQYF | TGTGCTACCGGGCAGGGGGTTTTAGAGACCCAGTACTTC | TRBJ2-5 | TRBD1 | NA | TRBV12-5
CASSILAGGNYEQYF | TGCGCCAGCAGCATCCTAGCGGGGGGGAACTACGAGCAGTACTTC | TRBJ2-7 | TRBD2 | NA | TRBV5-1
CASSLAGTDSIQGEQYF | TGCGCCAGCAGCTTGGCCGGGACAGATAGTATACAGGGCGAGCAGTACTTC | TRBJ2-7 | TRBD1 | NA | TRBV5-1
CASSEGGTAWDTQYF | TGTGCCAGCAGCGAGGGCGGGACTGCGTGGGATACGCAGTATTTT | TRBJ2-3 | NA | NA | TRBV11-3
CASSLEDTQYF | TGTGCCAGCAGCCTCGAGGATACGCAGTATTTT | TRBJ2-3 | NA | NA | TRBV7-9
CASSYYVGGAYEQYF | TGTGCCAGCAGTTACTATGTGGGAGGGGCCTACGAGCAGTACTTC | TRBJ2-7 | TRBD2 | NA | TRBV6-5
CASSQGTGVPYGYTF | TGTGCCAGCAGTCAAGGGACAGGGGTCCCTTATGGCTACACCTTC | TRBJ1-2 | TRBD1 | NA | TRBV27
CASSPGQSYEQYF | TGTGCCAGCAGCCCGGGACAATCCTACGAGCAGTACTTC | TRBJ2-7 | NA | NA | TRBV7-9
CASSLAASPSDTQYF | TGTGCCAGCTCACTGGCGGCCTCCCCCTCAGATACGCAGTATTTT | TRBJ2-3 | NA | NA | TRBV18
CASSLVPGLAYEQYF | TGTGCCAGCAGCTTAGTCCCGGGACTAGCCTACGAGCAGTACTTC | TRBJ2-7 | TRBD2 | NA | TRBV7-9
CASSVVASGGKNIQYF | TGTGCCAGCAGCGTAGTGGCTAGCGGGGGCAAAAACATTCAGTACTTC | TRBJ2-4 | TRBD2 | once | TRBV9
CASTGLGEEQYF | TGTGCCAGCACCGGCCTTGGGGAGGAGCAGTACTTC | TRBJ2-7 | NA | NA | TRBV2
CASSYGTVEAFF | TGTGCCAGCAGCTACGGGACAGTTGAAGCTTTCTTT | TRBJ1-1 | TRBD1 | few | TRBV13
CASSGRASYEQYF | TGTGCCAGCTCCGGGAGGGCGTCCTACGAGCAGTACTTC | TRBJ2-7 | TRBD2 | NA | TRBV18
CATSRAGGWTEAFF | TGTGCCACCAGCAGAGCAGGGGGCTGGACTGAAGCTTTCTTT | TRBJ1-1 | TRBD1 | NA | TRBV15
CASSPRISGGASDTQYF | TGCGCCAGCAGCCCAAGAATTAGCGGGGGGGCCTCAGATACGCAGTATTTT | TRBJ2-3 | TRBD2 | NA | TRBV4-3
CASSLAGGMNTEAFF | TGTGCCAGCAGCTTAGCGGGGGGGATGAACACTGAAGCTTTCTTT | TRBJ1-1 | NA | NA | TRBV7-2
CATSRDRDYEQYF | TGTGCCACCAGCAGAGACAGGGATTACGAGCAGTACTTC | TRBJ2-7 | NA | NA | TRBV15
CATRWGDTGELFF | TGTGCCACTCGGTGGGGGGACACCGGGGAGCTGTTTTTT | TRBJ2-2 | NA | NA | TRBV15
CASSGGTSGRVEQYF | TGCGCCAGCAGCGGCGGGACTAGCGGGAGGGTCGAGCAGTACTTC | TRBJ2-7 | TRBD2 | NA | TRBV5-1